This T cell receptor (beta chain) came from a study of control samples from healthy donors and cancer patients. Libraries were prepared by immunoSEQ multiplex PCR; TCRdb keeps only in-frame clonotypes and omits some of them. The data contain roughly 170,000 clones, roughly 93% of them singletons. Germline assignment: CDR1 LNHDA and CDR2 SQIVND (reference sequence). Trimming took 4 bases from V and 1 from J; bases not matched to a gene: 11. The CDR3 consists of 18 residues. This clonotype originated in an older woman in good health. The chain employs TRBV19 and TRBJ2-1, with TRBD2 matching 9 bases. Sequenced sample: blood. The CDR3 bases are TGTGCCAGTAGTAAGCGTCCGGGCGGGGGGGGATCCTACAATGAGCAGTTCTTC. This translates into CASSKRPGGGGSYNEQFF.